This TCR beta chain was captured in a study of CD8+ T cells in alopecia areata. Study in general: Tofacitinib administration to treated patients was oral, at 5 to 10 mg twice daily. Study-wide results and limits: Given one nonresponder, whether baseline CD8+ expansion relates to response remains uncertain.

After isolation, RNA underwent reverse transcription to generate cDNA as the sequencing template. Using immunoSEQ multiplex PCR, the repertoire was profiled, and TCRdb retains in-frame clones only, with some absent. The sample holds 200,000 to 250,000 clones, more than 45% seen once. Germline-derived CDR1 and CDR2 are KGHSH and LQKENI. There are 13 residues in the CDR3. With 2 bases removed from V and 7 bases from J, the gap between germline ends came to 12 bases. Treatment meaning: oral pan-JAK inhibitor, 5-10 mg twice daily. Collected material from alopecia areata patients comprised lesional scalp punch biopsies and peripheral blood. As concerns this clone: The antigen remains undetermined.

The sequences come from CD4+ T cells sorted from blood, collected at week 4, from a patient treated with tofacitinib. The TCR sequence derives from a human donor with alopecia areata. This chain connects TRBV18 to TRBJ2-7, with a tentative D call TRBD1 (6 bases). The CDR3 bases are TGTGCCAGCTCACCAAACAGGGAGAGGGAGCAGTACTTC. Translation: CASSPNREREQYF. The variable domain in full, with the rest retrieved from reference TRBV18 and TRBJ2-7, is NAGVMQNPRHLVRRRGQEARLRCSPMKGHSHVYWYRQLPEEGLKFMVYLQKENIIDESGMPKERFSAEFPKEGPSILRIQQVVRGDSAAYFCASSPNREREQYFGPGTRLTVT.